This T cell receptor beta chain came from a study of blood T cell repertoires in COVID-19. Across the whole study: Sites across the United States, Italy and Spain contributed samples from acute and convalescent COVID-19. Sources were T cells, B-cell-depleted T cells, or PBMCs; the material itself was cDNA or gDNA.

In germline, CDR1 is MNHEY, CDR2 SVGAGI. The V end was cut by 5 bases, the J end by 6 bases, with 10 bases between. The CDR3 runs to 12 residues. Per the original data handling: Amplification of reference gene primers provided the estimated nucleated cell counts. TCRdb's table, derived via immunoSEQ multiplex PCR, lists solely in-frame clones and lacks some. D and trimming come from the DNA, and the V and J calls and clone size come from that table. This sample has more than 250,000 clones, with 84% found just once. Material: peripheral blood. The chain combines TRBV6-5 with TRBJ1-2; D is uncertain. The origin of this receptor is a human donor in a cohort sampled during active COVID-19. The CDR3 sequence: CASSPTVHGYTF. Written as DNA, the CDR3 is TGTGCCAGCAGTCCAACAGTTCATGGCTACACCTTC.